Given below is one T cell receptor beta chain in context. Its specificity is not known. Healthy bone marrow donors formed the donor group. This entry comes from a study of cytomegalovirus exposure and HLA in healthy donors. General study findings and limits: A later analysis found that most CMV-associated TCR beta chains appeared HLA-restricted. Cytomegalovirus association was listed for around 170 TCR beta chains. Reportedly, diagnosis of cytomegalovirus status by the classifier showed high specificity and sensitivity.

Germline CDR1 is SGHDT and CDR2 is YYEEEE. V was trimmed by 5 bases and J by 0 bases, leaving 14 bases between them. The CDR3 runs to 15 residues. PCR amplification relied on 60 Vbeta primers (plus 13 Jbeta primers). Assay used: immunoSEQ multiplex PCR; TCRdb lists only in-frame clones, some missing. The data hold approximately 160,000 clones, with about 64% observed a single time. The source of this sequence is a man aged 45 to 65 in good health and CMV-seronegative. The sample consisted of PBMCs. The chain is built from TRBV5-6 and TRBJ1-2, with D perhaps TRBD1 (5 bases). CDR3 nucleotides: TGTGCCAGCAGGATAGACGCAGGGACTAACTATGGCTACACCTTC. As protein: CASRIDAGTNYGYTF.